This passage covers 20 T cell receptor beta chains from one sample sequenced in a study of T cells after yellow fever vaccination. A single record per CDR3 protein comes from TCRdb applying MiXCR to the 5' RACE reads. Among under 600,000 distinct CDR3 sequences listed, around a fifth were seen once. The sample here was PBMCs, taken approximately 20 days after the first yellow fever vaccination. The receptors stem from a man aged 18 to 30 who received the YFV17D yellow fever vaccine.

This chain links TRBV29-1 with TRBJ1-6; D ambiguous. Per the germline V gene, CDR1 is SQVTM and CDR2 is ANQGSEA. V shed 4 bases and J shed 6 bases, with 13 bases lying between them. This CDR3 spans 14 amino acids. CDR3 nucleotide sequence: TGCAGCGTTGGAGAAGGTCGGGGTAATTCACCCCTCCACTTT. Amino acid sequence: CSVGEGRGNSPLHF.

The chain combines TRBV20-1 with TRBJ2-3; TRBD1 matches at 8 bases. The CDR3 has 14 amino acids. V lost 4 bases, J lost 5 bases, and 8 bases stayed unmatched. The germline V gene encodes CDR1 DFQATT and CDR2 SNEGSKA (reference sequence). CDR3 DNA: TGCAGTGCTACCGACAGGGGATCGAGAGATACGCAGTATTTT. Its protein product is CSATDRGSRDTQYF.

This clonotype was seen a handful of times. V is TRBV7-2 and J is TRBJ2-5; TRBD1 might be the D (5 bases). Per germline, CDR1 SGHTA and CDR2 FQGNSA. V gave up 5 bases and J gave up 5 bases, with 15 bases separating them. The CDR3 contains 14 residues. The chain's CDR3 is CASSPRRVSETQYF. The CDR3 coding sequence is TGTGCCAGCAGCCCCCGCAGGGTCTCGGAGACCCAGTACTTC.

The chain couples TRBV7-6 to TRBJ1-2; 8 nucleotides agree with TRBD1. V lost 4 bases, J lost 5 bases, and 6 bases stayed unmatched. Germline V gene data show CDR1 as SGHVS and CDR2 as FNYEAQ. This CDR3 spans 14 amino acids. The CDR3 is CASSSGQGMYGYTF. CDR3 sequence (DNA): TGTGCCAGCAGCTCAGGACAGGGCATGTATGGCTACACCTTC.

The gene calls are TRBV6-5 and TRBJ2-2, with 8 bases matching TRBD1. The CDR3 totals 18 residues. V gave up 0 bases and J gave up 1 base; unmatched junction bases: 7. CDR1 MNHEY and CDR2 SVGAGI come from the germline V gene. This CDR3 is CASSYSPGQGLNTGELFF. DNA of the CDR3: TGTGCCAGCAGTTACTCTCCCGGACAGGGCTTGAACACCGGGGAGCTGTTTTTT.

This clonotype was detected ten times or more. The chain uses TRBV7-2 and TRBJ2-7; 7 bases match TRBD1. Germline trimming cut 6 bases from V and 0 bases from J; bases unmatched to any gene: 11. This CDR3 region has 16 residues. CDR1 and CDR2 from the germline V gene are SGHTA and FQGNSA. The CDR3 nucleotides are TGTGCCAGCAGTATCACCGGGACAGTCCTCTCCTACGAGCAGTACTTC. It is translated as CASSITGTVLSYEQYF.

This clonotype has a handful of counts. The V and J genes are TRBV11-2 and TRBJ2-4; TRBD1 agrees at 7 bases. Per the germline V gene, CDR1 is SGHAT and CDR2 is FQNNGV. Trimming cost V 8 bases and J 8 bases; bases outside gene matches: 18. CDR3 length: 16 residues. CDR3 DNA: TGTGCCAGCGCCCTCTATGCGACAGGGATAGGGGACATTCAGTACTTC. Protein sequence: CASALYATGIGDIQYF.

CDR3 region: CSARRVTDEQFF. The CDR3 DNA is TGCAGTGCTAGGCGGGTGACGGATGAGCAGTTCTTC. This chain joins TRBV20-1 and TRBJ2-1; tentative D call: TRBD2 (5 bases). The CDR3 runs 12 residues. Germline-derived CDR1 and CDR2 are DFQATT and SNEGSKA (reference sequence). The V end was cut by 3 bases, the J end by 8 bases, with 11 bases between.

This clonotype was observed a handful of times. The chain combines TRBV7-2 with TRBJ2-2; D is undetermined. Trimming removed 3 bases at V and 7 bases at J, with 12 bases between. The CDR3 covers 14 residues. Germline CDR1 reads SGHTA; CDR2 reads FQGNSA. CDR3 loop: CASSFRQANGELFF. In nucleotides, the CDR3 is TGTGCCAGCAGCTTCCGGCAGGCCAACGGGGAGCTGTTTTTT.

The CDR3 nucleotides are TGTGCCAGCAGTGACTACTCTGGAAACACCATATATTTT. This codes for CASSDYSGNTIYF. This chain joins TRBV6-2 or TRBV6-3 and TRBJ1-3; D call uncertain. Trimming took off 5 bases at V and 0 bases at J, with 5 bases between the two ends. The CDR3 is 13 residues long. CDR1 is MNHEY, CDR2 SVGEGT, per germline.

This clonotype has a handful of counts. The chain couples TRBV7-2 to TRBJ1-6; weak D call: TRBD1 (5 bases). Between the trimmed V and J ends, which lost 5 bases and 12 bases, there was a span of 17 bases. Germline V CDR1 and CDR2: SGHTA, FQGNSA. The CDR3 contains 14 residues. This CDR3 is CASSPDLRGGPLHF. The CDR3, as DNA: TGTGCCAGCAGCCCCGACTTAAGGGGTGGACCCCTCCACTTT.

Details on this clonotype: A read error may be the cause here, since a much bigger clone is one base away. V gene TRBV4-3 combines with J gene TRBJ2-1, with TRBD2 matching 9 bases. The V gene end was trimmed by 2 bases and the J gene end by 6 bases; junction bases not matched to a gene: 5. The CDR3 has 15 amino acids. Per germline, CDR1 LGHNA and CDR2 YSLEER. The CDR3 loop is CASSQPSGVINEQFF. The CDR3 nucleotides read TGCGCCAGCAGCCAACCTAGCGGGGTGATCAATGAGCAGTTCTTC.

This rearrangement joins TRBV7-3 to TRBJ2-3; 8 nucleotides agree with TRBD2. Germline V lookup: CDR1 SGHTA, CDR2 FQGTGA. J was trimmed by 5 bases and V by 5 bases; bases with no gene match: 9. The CDR3 is 15 amino acids. DNA of the CDR3: TGTGCCAGCAGCGTCATAGCGGGGCGGGTAGATACGCAGTATTTT. It yields the protein CASSVIAGRVDTQYF.

The chain has TRBV11-2 and TRBJ2-2; TRBD2 might be the D (5 bases). Germline values: CDR1 SGHAT, CDR2 FQNNGV. Deletions cut 3 bases from V and 7 bases from J, with 15 bases between. The CDR3 runs to 15 residues. CDR3 in DNA: TGTGCCAGCAGCTTCGGGATGGGCCGGAGCGGGGAGCTGTTTTTT. Translated, it gives CASSFGMGRSGELFF.

This clonotype was recorded a few times. This chain connects TRBV29-1 to TRBJ2-5; D possibly corresponds to TRBD1 (5 bases). CDR3 size: 13 residues. V lost 2 bases, J lost 1 base, and 8 bases lay in between. Germline values: CDR1 SQVTM, CDR2 ANQGSEA. CDR3 residues: CSVEQGPQETQYF. The CDR3 DNA sequence: TGCAGCGTTGAACAGGGCCCCCAAGAGACCCAGTACTTC.

The sample holds a few counts of this clonotype. CDR3 coding DNA: TGCGCCAGCAGCTACGACCCTAACTTTAGGGATACGCAGTATTTT. This sequence encodes CASSYDPNFRDTQYF. The rearrangement links TRBV5-1 to TRBJ2-3, with unresolved D. V lost 3 bases and J 6 bases, leaving 17 bases between the germline ends. This CDR3 comprises 15 residues. CDR1 and CDR2 from the germline V gene are SGHRS and YFSETQ.

This clonotype has just a few counts. The chain recombines TRBV4-1 with TRBJ1-2; possible D gene TRBD1, 5 bases. Trimming shortened V by 0 bases and J by 4 bases, and 12 bases separated the two germline ends. Per the germline V gene, CDR1 is MGHRA and CDR2 is YSYEKL. This CDR3 is built from 15 residues. CDR3 loop: CASSQDFRESYGYTF. The CDR3 nucleotides are TGCGCCAGCAGCCAAGATTTCAGGGAGTCCTATGGCTACACCTTC.

The genes are TRBV6-1 and TRBJ1-2; possibly TRBD1 for D (5 bases). The V end lost 1 base, the J end lost 5 bases, and 8 bases lay between the germline ends. The germline V gene has CDR1 MNHNS and CDR2 SASEGT. The CDR3 is 13 residues long. CDR3 in DNA: TGTGCCAGCAGTGAAGAGACAGTATATGGCTACACCTTC. Amino acid sequence: CASSEETVYGYTF.

The genes are TRBV12-5 and TRBJ2-4; no definite D call. The V end lost 6 bases, the J end lost 0 bases, and 9 bases lay between the germline ends. This CDR3 is built from 14 residues. CDR1 and CDR2 (germline): LGHNT, FRNRAP. The CDR3 bases are TGTGCTAGTGGCACCCGGACAGCCAAAAACATTCAGTACTTC. This gives the protein CASGTRTAKNIQYF.

The sample holds many counts of this clonotype. This sequence joins TRBV20-1 and TRBJ1-6; D is uncertain. This CDR3 has 14 residues. V was pared by 2 bases and J by 8 bases, with 13 bases between. Germline CDR1 is DFQATT and CDR2 is SNEGSKA (reference sequence). The CDR3, as DNA: TGCAGTGCTAGACCGGGATCGAGGGATTCACCCCTCCACTTT. Its translation is CSARPGSRDSPLHF.